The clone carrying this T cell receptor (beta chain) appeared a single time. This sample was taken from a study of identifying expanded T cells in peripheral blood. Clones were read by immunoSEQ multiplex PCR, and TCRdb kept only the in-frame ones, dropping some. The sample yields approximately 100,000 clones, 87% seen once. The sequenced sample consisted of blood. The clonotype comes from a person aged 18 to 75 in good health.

CDR3 nucleotides: TGTGCCAGCAGTTTAGCGGAGGGCGGGAGAAGCACAGATACGCAGTATTTT. The encoded protein is CASSLAEGGRSTDTQYF. This chain joins TRBV27 and TRBJ2-3, with 7 bases fitting TRBD2. The CDR3 consists of 17 residues. Trimming took 2 bases from V and 0 from J; bases not matched to a gene: 8. The germline V gene has CDR1 MNHEY and CDR2 SMNVEV (reference sequence).